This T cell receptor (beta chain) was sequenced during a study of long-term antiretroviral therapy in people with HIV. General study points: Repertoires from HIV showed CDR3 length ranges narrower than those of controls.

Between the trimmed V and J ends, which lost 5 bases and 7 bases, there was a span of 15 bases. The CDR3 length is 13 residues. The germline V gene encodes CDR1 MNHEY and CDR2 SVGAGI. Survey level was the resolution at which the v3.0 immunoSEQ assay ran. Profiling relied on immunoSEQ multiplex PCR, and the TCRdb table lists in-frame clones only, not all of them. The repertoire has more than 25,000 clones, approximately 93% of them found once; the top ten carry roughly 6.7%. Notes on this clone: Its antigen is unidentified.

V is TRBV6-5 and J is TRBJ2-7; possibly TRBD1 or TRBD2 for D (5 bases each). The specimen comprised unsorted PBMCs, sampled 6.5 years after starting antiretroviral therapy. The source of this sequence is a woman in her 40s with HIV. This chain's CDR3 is CASSAPGTGEQYF. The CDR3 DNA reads TGTGCCAGCAGTGCTCCCGGGACGGGTGAGCAGTACTTC.